These 12 T cell receptor beta chains were all obtained from the same sample, sequenced in a study of T cell responses to AZD1222 COVID-19 vaccine. Profiled with immunoSEQ multiplex PCR; TCRdb holds only in-frame clones, not every one. The sample yields around 67,000 clones, around four fifths seen once. The source was peripheral blood, collected on day 0 of AZD1222 vaccination. The source of these receptors is an adult in good health.

This clone was recorded once. The chain couples TRBV30 to TRBJ1-2; D uncertain. The germline CDR1 and CDR2 sequences are GTSNPN and SVGIG (reference sequence). The V and J ends lost 3 bases and 3 bases respectively, with 11 bases between them. The CDR3 extends over 13 amino acids. The CDR3 coding sequence is TGTGCCTGGAGAGACACAATGGACTATGGCTACACCTTC. The encoded protein is CAWRDTMDYGYTF.

The chain employs TRBV5-1 and TRBJ2-7; 7 bases map to TRBD1. The V and J ends lost 5 bases and 3 bases, in that order; junction bases with no gene match: 5. This CDR3 has 13 amino acids. Germline V gives CDR1 SGHRS, CDR2 YFSETQ. CDR3 sequence reads: CASRGTDNYEQYF. In DNA form, the CDR3 reads TGCGCCAGCAGAGGGACAGACAACTACGAGCAGTACTTC.

This rearrangement joins TRBV6-5 to TRBJ1-5; 10 positions match TRBD1. CDR1 is MNHEY, CDR2 SVGAGI, per germline. After removal of 6 bases from V and 3 bases from J, the junction contained 5 bases not matched to a gene. CDR3 length equals 15 residues. Here the CDR3 DNA reads TGTGCCAGCAGCGGGGACAGGGGTTCCAATCAGCCCCAGCATTTT. It encodes CASSGDRGSNQPQHF.

This clone was found a few times. V gene TRBV7-3 combines with J gene TRBJ2-2; D is possibly TRBD2 (5 bases). The germline gives CDR1 SGHTA, CDR2 FQGTGA. This CDR3 is 14 amino acids long. V was shortened by 3 bases and J by 5 bases, with 10 bases between the two germline ends. CDR3 loop: CASSLLAGTGELFF. CDR3 coding DNA: TGTGCCAGCAGCTTGCTAGCTGGTACCGGGGAGCTGTTTTTT.

With regard to this clone: Other DNA sequences in the sample encode the same CDR3. As DNA, the CDR3 is TGTGCCAGCAGTTTGCCCTCCACTGAAGCTTTCTTT. Amino acid sequence: CASSLPSTEAFF. This chain joins TRBV12-3 or TRBV12-4 and TRBJ1-1; D not certain. Trimming pared 3 bases from V and 4 bases from J, leaving 6 bases between. This CDR3 comprises 12 residues.

The chain joins TRBV7-2 to TRBJ1-4; weak D call: TRBD1 (5 bases). The CDR3 contains 13 residues. Per germline, CDR1 SGHTA and CDR2 FQGNSA. Trimming pared 5 bases from V and 8 bases from J, leaving 12 bases between. The CDR3 protein is CASSPGTGEKLFF. CDR3 bases: TGTGCCAGCAGCCCGGGGACCGGAGAAAAACTGTTTTTT.

This clone was seen a few times. V and J are TRBV15 and TRBJ2-1; 12 bases agree with TRBD2. Germline lookup yields CDR1 LNHNV and CDR2 YYDKDF (reference sequence). The CDR3 loop spans 14 amino acids. Trimming took 2 bases from V and 10 from J; bases not matched to a gene: 3. The CDR3 region has the DNA TGTGCCACCAGCAGACTAGCGGGGGGGCGGGAGCAGTTCTTC. Amino acids: CATSRLAGGREQFF.

V is TRBV6-5 and J is TRBJ1-5, with D tentatively TRBD1 (5 bases). The V end lost 6 bases, the J end lost 8 bases, and 11 bases lay between the germline ends. The length of the CDR3 is 12 residues. Germline lookup yields CDR1 MNHEY and CDR2 SVGAGI. The CDR3 sequence is CASRGDWEPQHF. The CDR3 nucleotides read TGTGCCAGCAGGGGGGATTGGGAGCCCCAGCATTTT.

This chain connects TRBV5-6 to TRBJ1-2; D gene uncertain. Trimming removed 4 bases at V and 2 bases at J, with 9 bases between. This CDR3 has 13 residues. Germline V gives CDR1 SGHDT, CDR2 YYEEEE. CDR3 sequence reads: CASSTTENYGYTF. As DNA, the CDR3 is TGTGCCAGCAGCACCACAGAAAACTATGGCTACACCTTC.

The chain has TRBV4-3 and TRBJ2-3; the match to TRBD2 covers 8 bases. The length of the CDR3 is 17 residues. Germline-derived CDR1 and CDR2 are LGHNA and YSLEER. The trim removed 4 bases at V and 5 bases at J, leaving 14 bases unmatched. CDR3: CASSPSSGPNRGDTQYF. CDR3 sequence (DNA): TGCGCCAGCAGCCCATCTAGCGGGCCCAACCGGGGAGATACGCAGTATTTT.

The J gene is TRBJ2-2, the V gene TRBV3-1 (or the pseudogene TRBV3-2); the D gene is possibly TRBD2 (6 bases). Germline lookup yields CDR1 LGHDT and CDR2 YNNKEL (reference sequence). CDR3 length: 13 residues. V lost 8 bases to trimming and J lost 4 bases, with 11 bases between them. DNA of the CDR3: TGTGCCAGCCGGGGGACCTTCACCGGGGAGCTGTTTTTT. Its protein product is CASRGTFTGELFF.

This chain connects TRBV11-2 to TRBJ2-7; D is undetermined. The CDR3 contains 14 residues. Trimming shortened V by 4 bases and J by 3 bases, and 13 bases separated the two germline ends. Germline CDR1 and CDR2: SGHAT and FQNNGV. The CDR3 nucleotides are TGTGCCAGCAGCTCAAGATACAAGAACTACGAGCAGTACTTC. As protein: CASSSRYKNYEQYF.